One TCR beta chain is described in this entry. This sample is part of a study of CD8 T cells in Susac syndrome. RNA, at about 0.45 to 1 ug, was reverse transcribed with random hexamers. TCRdb re-called the immunoSEQ multiplex PCR reads through MiXCR, storing one row per CDR3 protein. The sample has more than 95,000 distinct CDR3 sequences, just under 95% seen once; the top ten hold under 0.095%. Through negative isolation, CD4+ and CD8+ T cells were obtained, while TEMRA cells were enriched using FACS. CDR1 and CDR2 (germline): SGHRS, YFSETQ. The CDR3 has 15 residues. V dropped 0 bases and J dropped 4 bases, with 13 bases sitting between them.

The source is a human donor with multiple sclerosis. The rearrangement links TRBV5-1 to TRBJ2-5; tentatively, D is TRBD2 (6 bases). Input material: CD4+ T cells from PBMCs. CDR3 DNA sequence: TGCGCCAGCAGCTTGGCCTCCTCCGGGGGAGAGACCCAGTACTTC. Translated, it gives CASSLASSGGETQYF.